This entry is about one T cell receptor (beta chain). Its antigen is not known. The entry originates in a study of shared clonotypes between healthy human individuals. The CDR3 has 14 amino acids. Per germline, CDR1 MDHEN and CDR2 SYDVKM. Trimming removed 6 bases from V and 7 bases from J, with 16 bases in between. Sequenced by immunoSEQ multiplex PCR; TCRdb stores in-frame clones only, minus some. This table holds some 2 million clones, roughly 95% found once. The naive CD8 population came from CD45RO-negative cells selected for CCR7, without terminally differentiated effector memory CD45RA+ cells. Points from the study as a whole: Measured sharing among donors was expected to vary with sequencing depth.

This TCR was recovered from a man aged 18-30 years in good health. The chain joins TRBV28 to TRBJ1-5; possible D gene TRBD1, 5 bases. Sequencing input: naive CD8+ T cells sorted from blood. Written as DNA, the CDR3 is TGTGCCAGCAGCTGGGACCAGCGAAGGCAGCCCCAGCATTTT. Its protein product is CASSWDQRRQPQHF.